These T cell receptor beta chains were read from a single sample in a study of blood T cell repertoires in COVID-19. TCRdb's table, derived via immunoSEQ multiplex PCR, lists solely in-frame clones and lacks some. This sample has about 370,000 clones; approximately 90% occur once, and the top ten carry about 0.78%. The sequenced sample consisted of PBMCs or T cells enriched from blood (not recorded which). The receptors come from a woman aged 35 to 49 who had been exposed to COVID-19. The CDR3 runs from the conserved cysteine through the conserved F or W. A D gene is named only where the DNA matches it firmly. For some rows the clone size is stated as once, few or many, or as a class when expanded; others skip it.

clone_size d_call j_call v_call cdr3_aa cdr3_nt
- TRBD1 TRBJ1-5 TRBV19 CASGPITGVSNQPQHF TGTGCCAGTGGCCCTATTACAGGGGTCTCCAATCAGCCCCAGCATTTT
once TRBD1 TRBJ2-5 TRBV18 CASSPRTGGFETQYF TGTGCCAGCTCACCAAGGACAGGGGGCTTCGAGACCCAGTACTTC
- - TRBJ1-6 TRBV13 CASSLMMGRGISPLHF TGTGCCAGCAGCTTAATGATGGGCAGGGGAATTTCACCCCTCCACTTT
- - TRBJ1-4 TRBV5-1 CASSLALSGTNEKLFF TGCGCCAGCAGCTTGGCCCTCTCGGGAACTAATGAAAAACTGTTTTTT
- - TRBJ2-7 TRBV5-4 CASSLIKGAFYEQYF TGTGCCAGCAGCTTGATAAAGGGAGCATTCTACGAGCAGTACTTC
once TRBD1 TRBJ1-5 TRBV7-8 CASSLGSTGVLGQPQHF TGTGCCAGCAGCTTAGGGAGCACAGGGGTCCTAGGTCAGCCCCAGCATTTT
- - TRBJ2-2 TRBV25-1 CASSEIDGGIGELFF TGTGCCAGCAGTGAAATTGACGGGGGTATCGGGGAGCTGTTTTTT
- TRBD2 TRBJ2-3 TRBV12-5 CASGWAGLAGGREDTQYF TGTGCTAGTGGTTGGGCGGGACTAGCGGGAGGGAGGGAAGATACGCAGTATTTT
once - TRBJ2-2 TRBV7-8 CASSSGFLTGELFF TGTGCCAGCAGCTCAGGGTTTCTCACCGGGGAGCTGTTTTTT
- - TRBJ1-4 TRBV7-9 CASSAGTFVSNEKLFF TGTGCCAGCAGCGCCGGGACATTTGTCTCGAATGAAAAACTGTTTTTT
- TRBD2 TRBJ2-1 TRBV7-6 CASSLEAGGLGEQFF TGTGCCAGCAGCTTAGAGGCGGGAGGCCTGGGTGAGCAGTTCTTC
- - TRBJ2-1 TRBV7-5 CVRKGGNHEQFF TGTGTCAGAAAAGGAGGGAACCATGAGCAGTTCTTC
- TRBD2 TRBJ2-6 TRBV5-1 CASSQRGTGANVLTF TGCGCCAGCAGCCAGCGGGGGACTGGGGCCAACGTCCTGACTTTC